This T cell receptor (beta chain) was sequenced during a study of blood T cell repertoires in COVID-19 (dated by TCRdb to about 2020). Regarding the research as a whole: The collaborator samples originated in the United States, Italy and Spain and spanned the acute and convalescent phases of COVID-19. The repertoires were made available in a free public database intended to serve as a resource for research on the immune response to SARS-CoV-2. Where HLA class I and class II types were available, the types were taken from metadata supplied by the sample provider, not from assay-based typing. The prospective study material was composed of cDNA or gDNA derived from T cells, B-cell-depleted T cells, or PBMCs. Nearly every sample came with metadata listing a de-identified subject ID, COVID-19 status, age in years and sex. Samples were obtained from the ongoing ImmuneRACE study (first 160 participants) and from some 1,300 subjects provided by 6 global collaborators. Subjects who had been exposed to COVID-19, were actively infected with it, or had recovered from it provided the deeply sampled blood TCRbeta repertoires that made up the dataset.

In the germline V gene, CDR1 corresponds to SGDLS and CDR2 to YYNGEE. The CDR3 starts with the cysteine, ends with the phenylalanine, and has 16 residues. CDR3 DNA is the only sequence kept; it has 48 bases, read in frame from the first base. Clipping removes 0 bases from V and 8 bases from J, with 8 as the unmatched junction base count. Whole blood was collected in K2EDTA tubes by collaborating institutions according to the institutions' own protocols. For TCRbeta analysis, collaborators shipped samples in one of three forms: frozen whole blood, isolated PBMCs, or DNA extracted from either of those sample types. What the authors observed across the whole study: How much clinical and demographic metadata was included differed by source and by participant, and the metadata was provided uncurated.

TCRbeta CDR3 regions were amplified from genomic DNA by means of the immunoSEQ Assay, a bias-controlled multiplex PCR. Under the source paper's analysis protocol: The number of nucleated cells in each sample was estimated by amplification of reference gene primers within the assay. To quantify the absolute abundance of each unique TCRbeta CDR3 rearrangement, sequence reads were collapsed and filtered. For each sample, productive Simpson clonality was calculated as the square root of Simpson's diversity index over productive rearrangements. TCRdb carries this immuneACCESS record with in-frame sequences only. Its versions omit some clonotypes, under half of them owing to an unresolved V gene in the studies checked, with the rest unexplained. That table is the source of V, J and clone size, and D and trimming were worked out from the DNA. A total of about 55,000 clones appear in this sample, less than 90% of them only once. The top ten clones comprise roughly 2% of the sample.

On this clone itself: This clone's antigen is unknown. The sample holds no much larger clone one base away, and base qualities are not on file.

Recombination joined TRBV9 with TRBJ1-4, with TRBD1 matching 9 junction bases. The receptor was derived from a woman aged 55-69 years with acute or convalescent COVID-19. The specimen was peripheral blood. In nucleotides, the sequence is TGTGCCAGCAGCGTAGGGCCCACAGGGGGCCTAGAAAAACTGTTTTTT. Its translation is CASSVGPTGGLEKLFF. Reference TRBV9 and TRBJ1-4 proteins supply the regions before and after the CDR3; the full variable domain is: DSGVTQTPKHLITATGQRVTLRCSPRSGDLSVYWYQQSLDQGLQFLIQYYNGEERAKGNILERFSAQQFPDLHSELNLSSLELGDSALYFCASSVGPTGGLEKLFFGSGTQLSVL.